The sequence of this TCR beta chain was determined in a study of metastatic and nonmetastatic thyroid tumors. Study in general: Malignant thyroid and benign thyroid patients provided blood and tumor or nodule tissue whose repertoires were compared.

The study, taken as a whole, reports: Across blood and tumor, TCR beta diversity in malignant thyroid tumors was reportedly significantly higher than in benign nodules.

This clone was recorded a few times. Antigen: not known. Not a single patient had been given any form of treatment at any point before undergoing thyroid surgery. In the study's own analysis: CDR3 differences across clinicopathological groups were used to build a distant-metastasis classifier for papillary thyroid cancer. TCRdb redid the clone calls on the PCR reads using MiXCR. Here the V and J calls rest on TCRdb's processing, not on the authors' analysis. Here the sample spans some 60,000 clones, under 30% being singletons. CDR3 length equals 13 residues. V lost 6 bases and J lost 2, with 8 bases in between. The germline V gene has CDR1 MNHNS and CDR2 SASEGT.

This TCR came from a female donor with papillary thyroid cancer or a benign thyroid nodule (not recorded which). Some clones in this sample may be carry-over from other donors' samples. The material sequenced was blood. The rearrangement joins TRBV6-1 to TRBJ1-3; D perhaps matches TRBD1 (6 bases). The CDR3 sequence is CASRGGAGNTIYF. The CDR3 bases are TGTGCCAGCAGAGGGGGGGCTGGAAACACCATATATTTT.